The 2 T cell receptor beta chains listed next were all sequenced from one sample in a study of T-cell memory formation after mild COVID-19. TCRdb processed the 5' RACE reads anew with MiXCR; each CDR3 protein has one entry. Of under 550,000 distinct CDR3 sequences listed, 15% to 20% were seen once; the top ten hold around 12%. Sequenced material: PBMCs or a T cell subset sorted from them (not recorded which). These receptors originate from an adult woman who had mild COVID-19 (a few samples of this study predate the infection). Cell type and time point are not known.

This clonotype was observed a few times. CDR3 protein: CASSQETSGRLGTDTQYF. CDR3 nucleotides: TGTGCCAGCAGCCAAGAAACTAGCGGGAGATTAGGCACAGATACGCAGTATTTT. The chain links TRBV3-1 to TRBJ2-3; 11 nucleotides align to TRBD2. V trimming: 0 bases; J trimming: 1 base; junction bases outside the gene matches: 6. This CDR3 is 18 amino acids long. In germline, CDR1 is LGHDT, CDR2 YNNKEL (reference sequence).

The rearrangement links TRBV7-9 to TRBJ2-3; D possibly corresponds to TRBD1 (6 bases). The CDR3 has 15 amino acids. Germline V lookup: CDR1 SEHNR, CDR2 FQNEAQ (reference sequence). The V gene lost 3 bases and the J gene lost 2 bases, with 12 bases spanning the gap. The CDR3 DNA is TGTGCCAGCAGCTTCACGGGACACAACACAGATACGCAGTATTTT. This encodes CASSFTGHNTDTQYF. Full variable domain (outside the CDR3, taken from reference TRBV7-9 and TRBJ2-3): DTGVSQNPRHKITKRGQNVTFRCDPISEHNRLYWYRQTLGQGPEFLTYFQNEAQLEKSRLLSDRFSAERPKGSFSTLEIQRTEQGDSAMYLCASSFTGHNTDTQYFGPGTRLTVL.